The present TCR beta chain was sequenced within a study of cytomegalovirus exposure and HLA in healthy donors. Overall study results and limits: A few chains tied to CMV proved CMV antigen-specific in vitro.

TCRdb's table, derived via immunoSEQ multiplex PCR, lists solely in-frame clones and lacks some. This sample has fewer than 300,000 clones; more than 75% occur once, and the top ten carry about 0.85%. The CDR3 contains 14 residues. Germline V CDR1 and CDR2: LNHDA, SQIVND (reference sequence). The V and J ends lost 3 bases and 5 bases respectively, with 13 bases between them. On this clone: Its antigen is not identified.

Material for sequencing was PBMCs. V gene TRBV19 combines with J gene TRBJ1-1; perhaps TRBD1 as D (5 bases). The receptor was isolated from a woman under 30 in good health and CMV-seronegative. The CDR3 coding sequence is TGTGCCAGTAGTATTAGTCAGGGCCCTACTGAAGCTTTCTTT. This sequence encodes CASSISQGPTEAFF. The complete variable domain, with remaining parts taken from reference TRBV19 and TRBJ1-1, reads DGGITQSPKYLFRKEGQNVTLSCEQNLNHDAMYWYRQDPGQGLRLIYYSQIVNDFQKGDIAEGYSVSREKKESFPLTVTSAQKNPTAFYLCASSISQGPTEAFFGQGTRLTVV.